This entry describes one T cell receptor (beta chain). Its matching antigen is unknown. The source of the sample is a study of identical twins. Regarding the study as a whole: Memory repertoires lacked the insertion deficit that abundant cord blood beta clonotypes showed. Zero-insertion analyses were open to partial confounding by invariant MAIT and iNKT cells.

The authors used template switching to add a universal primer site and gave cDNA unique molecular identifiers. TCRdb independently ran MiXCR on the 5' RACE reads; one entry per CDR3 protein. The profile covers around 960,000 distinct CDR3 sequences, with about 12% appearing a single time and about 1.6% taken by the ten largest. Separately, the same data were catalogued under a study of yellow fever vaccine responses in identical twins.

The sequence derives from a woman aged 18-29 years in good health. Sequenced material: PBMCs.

The CDR3 DNA is TGTGCCAGCAGTTTATTCGGGGAGAACACTGAAGCTTTCTTT. Translating it yields CASSLFGENTEAFF. The chain carries TRBV28 and TRBJ1-1; no clear D. Germline lookup yields CDR1 MDHEN and CDR2 SYDVKM. Trimming cost V 1 base and J 1 base, with 7 bases left between them. CDR3 length: 14 amino acids.